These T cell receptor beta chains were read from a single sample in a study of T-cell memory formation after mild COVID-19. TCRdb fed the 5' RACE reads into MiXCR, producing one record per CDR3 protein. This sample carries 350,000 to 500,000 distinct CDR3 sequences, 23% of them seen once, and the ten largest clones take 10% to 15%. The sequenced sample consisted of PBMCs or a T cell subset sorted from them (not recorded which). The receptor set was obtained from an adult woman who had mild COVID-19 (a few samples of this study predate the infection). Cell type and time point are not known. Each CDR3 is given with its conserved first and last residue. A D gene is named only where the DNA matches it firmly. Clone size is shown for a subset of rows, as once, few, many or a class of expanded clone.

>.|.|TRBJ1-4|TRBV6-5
CASSYSQGRTKLFF
TGTGCCAGCAGTTACTCCCAAGGGAGGACAAAACTGTTTTTT
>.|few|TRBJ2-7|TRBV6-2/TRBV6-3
CASRPGGPTLYYEQYF
TGTGCCAGCAGACCCGGGGGACCCACGCTGTATTACGAGCAGTACTTC
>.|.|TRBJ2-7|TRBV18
CASSPLGQSEQYF
TGTGCCAGCTCACCTCTAGGACAGAGCGAGCAGTACTTC
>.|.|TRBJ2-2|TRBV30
CAWSVGGELFF
TGTGCCTGGAGCGTCGGCGGGGAGCTGTTTTTT
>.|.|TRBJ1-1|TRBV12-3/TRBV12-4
CASSNGVMRTEAFF
TGTGCCAGCAGTAACGGGGTAATGAGGACTGAAGCTTTCTTT
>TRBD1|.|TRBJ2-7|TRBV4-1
CASSQATGGLVYEQYF
TGCGCCAGCAGCCAAGCGACAGGGGGCTTGGTCTACGAGCAGTACTTC
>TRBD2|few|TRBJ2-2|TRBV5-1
CASSRSYTGGPNTGELFF
TGCGCCAGCAGCCGATCCTACACGGGGGGACCGAACACCGGGGAGCTGTTTTTT
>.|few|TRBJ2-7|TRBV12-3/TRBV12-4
CASRPAGRSYEQYF
TGTGCCAGCAGGCCCGCGGGGCGATCCTACGAGCAGTACTTC
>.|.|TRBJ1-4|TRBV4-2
CASRPYRDSEKLFF
TGTGCCAGCAGACCCTACAGGGATAGTGAAAAACTGTTTTTT
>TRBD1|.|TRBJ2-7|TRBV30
CAWSDRGPYEQYF
TGTGCCTGGAGTGACAGGGGCCCCTACGAGCAGTACTTC
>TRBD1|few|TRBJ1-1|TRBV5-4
CASSSPDRGTEAFF
TGTGCCAGCAGCTCACCGGACAGGGGCACTGAAGCTTTCTTT
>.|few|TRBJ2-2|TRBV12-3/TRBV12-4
CASRSWDNAYTGELFF
TGTGCCAGCAGATCCTGGGACAACGCTTACACCGGGGAGCTGTTTTTT
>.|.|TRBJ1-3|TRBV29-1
CSVEGIGGNTIYF
TGCAGCGTTGAGGGGATTGGGGGCAACACCATATATTTT
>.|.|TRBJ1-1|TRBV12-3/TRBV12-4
CASRFRVRGASLGEAFF
TGTGCCAGCAGATTTAGGGTGCGGGGGGCCTCCCTAGGGGAAGCTTTCTTT
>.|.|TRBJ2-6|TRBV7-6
CASSLPADRFQEGTGANVLTF
TGTGCCAGCAGCTTACCCGCCGACAGGTTTCAGGAGGGAACTGGGGCCAACGTCCTGACTTTC
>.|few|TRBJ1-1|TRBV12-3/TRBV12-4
CASTTSQGYTEAFF
TGTGCCAGCACGACTTCACAGGGTTACACTGAAGCTTTCTTT
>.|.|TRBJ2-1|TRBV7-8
CASSLDAWAANNEQFF
TGTGCCAGCAGTCTGGATGCTTGGGCAGCTAACAATGAGCAGTTCTTC
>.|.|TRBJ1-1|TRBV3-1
CASSQPLGPNTEAFF
TGTGCCAGCAGCCAACCCTTGGGACCCAACACTGAAGCTTTCTTT
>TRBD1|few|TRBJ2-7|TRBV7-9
CASTDRGDEQYF
TGTGCCAGCACCGACAGGGGCGATGAGCAGTACTTC
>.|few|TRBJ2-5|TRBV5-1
CASSLETGTYQETQYF
TGCGCCAGCAGCTTGGAGACAGGAACCTACCAAGAGACCCAGTACTTC
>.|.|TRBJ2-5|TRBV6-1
CASSGPRPQETQYF
TGTGCCAGCAGTGGCCCGAGGCCGCAAGAGACCCAGTACTTC
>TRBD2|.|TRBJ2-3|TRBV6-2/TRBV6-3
CASSYGLAGHTDTQYF
TGTGCCAGCAGTTACGGACTAGCGGGGCACACAGATACGCAGTATTTT
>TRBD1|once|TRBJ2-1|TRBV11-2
CASSIDRGPGEQFF
TGTGCCAGCAGTATCGACAGGGGGCCCGGTGAGCAGTTCTTC
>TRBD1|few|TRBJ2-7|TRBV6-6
CASIRGTGAPYEQYF
TGTGCCAGCATCAGGGGCACAGGGGCACCCTACGAGCAGTACTTC
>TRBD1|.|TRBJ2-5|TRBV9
CASSGGGQLQETQYF
TGTGCCAGCAGCGGAGGGGGACAGTTACAAGAGACCCAGTACTTC
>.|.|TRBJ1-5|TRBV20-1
CSARGPHPGRSNQPQHF
TGCAGTGCTAGGGGTCCTCACCCAGGGCGGAGCAATCAGCCCCAGCATTTT
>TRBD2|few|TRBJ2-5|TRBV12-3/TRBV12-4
CASSLLAGEGETQYF
TGTGCCAGCAGCTTACTAGCGGGAGAAGGGGAGACCCAGTACTTC
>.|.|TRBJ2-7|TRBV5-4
CASSLGGRAVYEQYF
TGTGCCAGCAGCTTGGGGGGACGGGCCGTCTACGAGCAGTACTTC
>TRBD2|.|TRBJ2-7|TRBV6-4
CARRRGGLSEQYF
TGTGCCAGAAGACGGGGGGGCCTCTCCGAGCAGTACTTC